The 28 T cell receptor beta chains listed next were all sequenced from one sample in a study of T cells after yellow fever vaccination. TCRdb redid the calling of the 5' RACE reads with MiXCR, one entry per CDR3 protein. The table has a few hundred thousand distinct CDR3 sequences, approximately 16% seen once; the top ten hold 17%. The sample was PBMCs, taken 5 to 6 days after the first yellow fever vaccination. These receptors were obtained from a man in his late teens or twenties who received the YFV17D yellow fever vaccine.

This clonotype has only a few counts. The chain couples TRBV15 to TRBJ1-2; 10 nucleotides line up with TRBD1. Per the germline V gene, CDR1 is LNHNV and CDR2 is YYDKDF (reference sequence). V was clipped by 0 bases and J by 8 bases; unmatched bases: 3. The CDR3 runs 14 residues. The CDR3 nucleotides are TGTGCCACCAGCAGAGAGGACAGGGGGTCGGGCTACACCTTC. Translating gives CATSREDRGSGYTF.

The gene calls are TRBV6-2 or TRBV6-3 and TRBJ2-3, with D perhaps given as TRBD1 or TRBD2 (5 bases each). This CDR3 is built from 14 residues. The V and J ends lost 6 bases and 5 bases respectively, with 15 bases between them. Looked up from germline, CDR1 is MNHEY and CDR2 is SVGEGT. CDR3 nucleotide sequence: TGTGCCAGCAGCCCGAGAGGGGTTGGAGATACGCAGTATTTT. Translating gives CASSPRGVGDTQYF.

This sequence joins TRBV6-1 and TRBJ1-1, with D tentatively TRBD1 (5 bases). CDR1 is MNHNS, CDR2 SASEGT, per germline. The CDR3 spans 17 residues. Trimming shortened V by 7 bases and J by 3 bases, and 24 bases separated the two germline ends. The DNA of the CDR3 is TGTGCCAGCATTCCAATTCCGGCTCCCTGGGGGGACACTGAAGCTTTCTTT. Its protein product is CASIPIPAPWGDTEAFF.

This sequence joins TRBV6-1 and TRBJ2-3; 8 bases map to TRBD2. J gave up 2 bases and V 1 base, and 8 bases lay outside the gene matches. Germline CDR1 and CDR2: MNHNS and SASEGT. This CDR3 spans 17 amino acids. The CDR3 sequence is CASSEVGGGLTTDTQYF. CDR3 coding DNA: TGTGCCAGCAGTGAAGTGGGCGGGGGGTTAACCACAGATACGCAGTATTTT.

The chain joins TRBV4-2 to TRBJ2-2; the D gene could be TRBD1 or TRBD2 (5 bases each). This CDR3 has 15 amino acids. Trimming stripped 5 bases from V and 7 bases from J, with 17 bases between. Germline-derived CDR1 and CDR2 are LGHNA and YNFKEQ. The CDR3 coding sequence is TGTGCCAGCAGCACACGACTCCGGGACGTCGGGGAGCTGTTTTTT. Its protein product is CASSTRLRDVGELFF.

This chain links TRBV5-1 with TRBJ2-3; D perhaps matches TRBD2 (7 bases). Between the trimmed V and J ends, which lost 10 bases and 6 bases, there was a span of 21 bases. In germline, CDR1 is SGHRS, CDR2 YFSETQ. This CDR3 has 14 residues. The CDR3 protein is CASAGQVGRDTQYF. The DNA for the CDR3 is TGCGCCTCAGCGGGACAAGTGGGTCGGGATACGCAGTATTTT.

The chain uses TRBV7-2 and TRBJ1-1; no clear D. The V end lost 4 bases, the J end lost 2 bases, and 11 bases lay between the germline ends. CDR1 is SGHTA and CDR2 is FQGNSA in the germline V gene. This CDR3 is built from 14 residues. The CDR3 here is CASSSSGGNTEAFF. The CDR3, as DNA: TGTGCCAGCAGCTCCTCGGGAGGAAACACTGAAGCTTTCTTT.

This chain uses TRBV5-4 with TRBJ2-5; D not certain. Trimming pared 5 bases from V and 4 bases from J, leaving 15 bases between. CDR1 SGHNT and CDR2 YYREEE come from the germline V gene (reference sequence). The CDR3 loop spans 14 amino acids. CDR3 loop: CASSFLQASETQYF. The CDR3 DNA follows: TGTGCCAGCAGTTTTCTCCAGGCATCAGAGACCCAGTACTTC.

There are many counts of this clonotype. This sequence joins TRBV5-1 and TRBJ2-7, with TRBD1 matching over 9 bases. Germline assignment: CDR1 SGHRS and CDR2 YFSETQ. V was pared by 3 bases and J by 7 bases, with 11 bases of the junction left unmatched. The CDR3 runs to 15 residues. The CDR3 region is CASSSPGQGSGEQYV. CDR3 in DNA: TGCGCCAGCAGCTCGCCGGGACAGGGTAGTGGGGAGCAGTACGTC.

V and J are TRBV11-1 and TRBJ2-1; 9 bases fit TRBD2. Germline loops: CDR1 SGHAT, CDR2 FQDESV (reference sequence). The CDR3 length is 15 residues. J was trimmed by 8 bases and V by 4 bases; bases with no gene match: 9. The CDR3 here is CASSSAGGPIYEQFF. The CDR3 nucleotides read TGTGCCAGCAGCTCTGCGGGGGGGCCGATCTATGAGCAGTTCTTC.

The J gene is TRBJ1-1, the V gene TRBV18; D is unresolved. Germline CDR1 KGHSH, CDR2 LQKENI. Trimming shortened V by 2 bases and J by 3 bases, and 7 bases separated the two germline ends. The CDR3 is 13 amino acids. The CDR3 region has the DNA TGTGCCAGCTCACCATCGGGTTACACTGAAGCTTTCTTT. Translation gives CASSPSGYTEAFF.

In its sample, this clonotype was seen a few times. This chain uses TRBV29-1 with TRBJ2-7, with D maybe TRBD2 (6 bases). CDR1 is SQVTM and CDR2 is ANQGSEA in the germline V gene. The CDR3 contains 14 residues. Trimming removed 3 bases from V and 0 bases from J, with 12 bases in between. The CDR3 nucleotides read TGCAGCGTTGATGTTCGGGGGAGCTCCTACGAGCAGTACTTC. It is translated as CSVDVRGSSYEQYF.

This clonotype was counted only a few times. This chain links TRBV24-1 with TRBJ2-5; D may be TRBD1 (6 bases). The CDR3 has 14 amino acids. CDR1 and CDR2 from the germline V gene are KGHDR and SFDVKD. V was pared by 4 bases and J by 2 bases, with 10 bases between. As DNA, the CDR3 is TGTGCCACCAGTGAAGGGGGTTATCAAGAGACCCAGTACTTC. Translating gives CATSEGGYQETQYF.

The chain employs TRBV6-2 or TRBV6-3 and TRBJ1-2; D is possibly TRBD1 (6 bases). The CDR3 extends over 15 amino acids. Per germline, CDR1 MNHEY and CDR2 SVGEGT. Trimming removed 5 bases from V and 3 bases from J, with 16 bases in between. The DNA of the CDR3 is TGTGCCAGCAGTCGTCCAGTGACAGGAGACTATGGCTACACCTTC. Its protein is CASSRPVTGDYGYTF.

In its sample, this clonotype was seen many times. The chain joins TRBV15 to TRBJ2-3, with unresolved D. In germline, CDR1 is LNHNV, CDR2 YYDKDF (reference sequence). The CDR3 contains 15 residues. V dropped 5 bases and J dropped 2 bases, with 14 bases sitting between them. CDR3 sequence (DNA): TGTGCCACCAGCGGACCCCCTTACTCCACAGATACGCAGTATTTT. It is translated as CATSGPPYSTDTQYF. The entire variable domain, with the rest obtained from reference TRBV15 and TRBJ2-3, is as follows: DAMVIQNPRYQVTQFGKPVTLSCSQTLNHNVMYWYQQKSSQAPKLLFHYYDKDFNNEADTPDNFQSRRPNTSFCFLDIRSPGLGDTAMYLCATSGPPYSTDTQYFGPGTRLTVL.

This clonotype has more than one count but fewer than ten. This chain links TRBV11-1 with TRBJ2-7; D remains unclear. Germline V CDR1 and CDR2: SGHAT, FQDESV (reference sequence). V was shortened by 3 bases and J by 3 bases, with 6 bases between the two germline ends. This CDR3 comprises 12 residues. In DNA, the CDR3 is TGTGCCAGCAGCTTCCGGGTCTACGAGCAGTACTTC. It encodes CASSFRVYEQYF.

The rearrangement joins TRBV12-3 or TRBV12-4 to TRBJ2-5, with D perhaps matching TRBD1 (6 bases). The CDR3 runs to 13 residues. The V end was cut by 7 bases, the J end by 1 base, with 10 bases between. CDR3 sequence reads: CASTQGSQETQYF. The DNA of the CDR3 is TGTGCCAGCACACAGGGATCCCAAGAGACCCAGTACTTC.

This clonotype has only a few counts. The V call is TRBV28, the J call TRBJ1-3; D remains unclear. Germline lookup yields CDR1 MDHEN and CDR2 SYDVKM. V lost 2 bases and J lost 11, with 16 bases in between. The CDR3 sequence is 14 residues long. In nucleotides, the CDR3 is TGTGCCAGCAGTTTAGAGTTTAGGATGAGACCCATATATTTT. It is translated as CASSLEFRMRPIYF.

The chain carries TRBV24-1 and TRBJ2-2; D gene ambiguous. The V gene lost 6 bases and the J gene lost 2 bases, with 3 bases spanning the gap. Per germline, CDR1 KGHDR and CDR2 SFDVKD. The CDR3 runs 12 residues. The CDR3 loop is CATSQNTGELFF. CDR3 nucleotides: TGTGCCACCAGTCAAAACACCGGGGAGCTGTTTTTT.

V is TRBV6-2 or TRBV6-3 and J is TRBJ2-5; a weak D match, TRBD1 (6 bases). The CDR3 loop spans 14 amino acids. Trimming cost V 4 bases and J 2 bases, with 11 bases left between them. CDR1 and CDR2 from the germline V gene are MNHEY and SVGEGT. CDR3: CASSWTVLQETQYF. CDR3 nucleotides: TGTGCCAGCAGTTGGACAGTACTTCAAGAGACCCAGTACTTC.

The chain combines TRBV6-4 with TRBJ2-3; 8 bases fit TRBD1. This CDR3 spans 15 amino acids. Germline V gives CDR1 MRHNA, CDR2 SNTAGT. V trimming: 3 bases; J trimming: 6 bases; junction bases outside the gene matches: 8. Here the CDR3 reads CASSETGGPLDTQYF. The CDR3 DNA reads as TGTGCCAGCAGTGAAACAGGGGGACCCTTGGATACGCAGTATTTT.

A word on this clonotype: Sequence at one end of the junction differs from germline and may be a read error. This rearrangement joins TRBV7-2 to TRBJ2-1; D remains unclear. CDR3 length equals 14 residues. From germline, CDR1 is SGHTA and CDR2 FQGNSA. The CDR3 DNA sequence: TGTGCCAGCAGCCGATCCTACCTTTACAATGAGCTGTTCTTC. Translation: CASSRSYLYNELFF.

The V call is TRBV6-1, the J call TRBJ2-7, with D perhaps matching TRBD2 (5 bases). The CDR3 runs 14 residues. V lost 7 bases and J 4 bases, leaving 17 bases between the germline ends. Germline loops: CDR1 MNHNS, CDR2 SASEGT. The CDR3 DNA reads TGTGCCAGCATCGAAACTAGGACGGTTTACGAGCAGTACTTC. Protein product: CASIETRTVYEQYF.

This chain connects TRBV29-1 to TRBJ2-1; the D gene is possibly TRBD1 (5 bases). Between the trimmed V and J ends, which lost 5 bases and 3 bases, there was a span of 8 bases. The length of the CDR3 is 12 residues. Per germline, CDR1 SQVTM and CDR2 ANQGSEA. In nucleotides, the CDR3 is TGCAGCGTTCACGACAGCTACAATGAGCAGTTCTTC. Amino acids: CSVHDSYNEQFF.

This clonotype has just a few counts. The chain is built from TRBV7-2 and TRBJ2-5; D not resolved. This CDR3 region has 14 residues. The V gene's germline CDR1 is SGHTA and CDR2 FQGNSA. V was trimmed by 2 bases and J by 4 bases, leaving 11 bases between them. The CDR3 DNA reads TGTGCCAGCAGCTTAAATGGGTCTGGAGAGACCCAGTACTTC. It translates to CASSLNGSGETQYF.

The V and J genes are TRBV29-1 and TRBJ1-3, with D maybe TRBD1 (5 bases). This CDR3 is built from 13 residues. V dropped 4 bases and J dropped 3 bases, with 10 bases sitting between them. Germline assignment: CDR1 SQVTM and CDR2 ANQGSEA. The CDR3 region is CSVVAGHGNTIYF. The CDR3 region has the DNA TGCAGCGTTGTAGCAGGGCATGGAAACACCATATATTTT.

The chain uses TRBV27 and TRBJ2-7, with 8 nucleotides matching TRBD1. The junction had 6 bases not matched to a gene; V was cut back by 6 bases and J by 2 bases. The CDR3 loop spans 14 amino acids. Germline values: CDR1 MNHEY, CDR2 SMNVEV (reference sequence). CDR3 amino acids: CASSETGAAYEQYV. In DNA, the CDR3 is TGTGCCAGCAGCGAGACAGGGGCAGCCTACGAGCAGTACGTC.

This clonotype was observed at least ten times. The chain has TRBV7-3 and TRBJ2-1; D remains ambiguous. The V end lost 2 bases, the J end lost 5 bases, and 10 bases lay between the germline ends. This CDR3 has 14 amino acids. The germline V gene encodes CDR1 SGHTA and CDR2 FQGTGA. The CDR3 spells CASSLVGEDNEQFF. CDR3 nucleotide sequence: TGTGCCAGCAGCTTAGTCGGAGAGGACAATGAGCAGTTCTTC.